This T cell receptor (beta chain) was documented in a study of CD8 T cells in Susac syndrome. Random hexamers served to reverse transcribe roughly 0.45 to 1 ug RNA. It was immunoSEQ multiplex PCR that amplified TCR beta CDR3 across 54 Vbeta and 13 Jbeta. MiXCR was run by TCRdb on the immunoSEQ multiplex PCR reads, yielding one entry per CDR3 protein. The sample lists 75,000 to 95,000 distinct CDR3 sequences; more than 85% were seen once. Germline V gene lookup returns CDR1 MNHEY and CDR2 SMNVEV (reference sequence). The CDR3 is 15 residues long. J gave up 4 bases and V 2 bases, and 5 bases lay outside the gene matches.

Input material: CD8+ T cells from PBMCs. The chain carries TRBV27 and TRBJ1-5; 7 positions match TRBD1. The clonotype was recovered from a human donor with multiple sclerosis. The CDR3 DNA sequence: TGTGCCAGCAGTTTAGGGGCAGGGGGGAATCAGCCCCAGCATTTT. Its translation is CASSLGAGGNQPQHF.